Shown below are 11 T cell receptor beta chains from a single sample sequenced in a study of T cell responses to AZD1222 COVID-19 vaccine. Clones were sequenced by immunoSEQ multiplex PCR, and TCRdb holds only the in-frame ones, with some missing. The sample comprises 150,000 to 200,000 clones, around 89% of which are singletons, and around 26% rests with the top ten. The specimen comprised peripheral blood, sampled 28 days after the second AZD1222 dose. Every receptor here comes from an adult who received the AZD1222 COVID-19 vaccine.

This chain links TRBV11-2 with TRBJ1-3; 9 bases fit TRBD1. CDR1 SGHAT and CDR2 FQNNGV come from the germline V gene. The junction had 4 bases not matched to a gene; V was cut back by 6 bases and J by 4 bases. The CDR3 is 14 residues long. CDR3 amino acids: CASSQDRGGNTIYF. The DNA for the CDR3 is TGTGCCAGCAGTCAAGACAGGGGGGGAAACACCATATATTTT.

The V call is TRBV9, the J call TRBJ1-1, with TRBD1 identical over 8 bases. This CDR3 region has 14 residues. Germline loops: CDR1 SGDLS, CDR2 YYNGEE. V lost 6 bases to trimming and J lost 3 bases; unmatched junction nucleotides: 7. This chain's CDR3 is CASKPTGVDTEAFF. In DNA form, the CDR3 reads TGTGCCAGCAAACCGACAGGGGTAGACACTGAAGCTTTCTTT. The variable domain in full, with the rest retrieved from reference TRBV9 and TRBJ1-1, is DSGVTQTPKHLITATGQRVTLRCSPRSGDLSVYWYQQSLDQGLQFLIQYYNGEERAKGNILERFSAQQFPDLHSELNLSSLELGDSALYFCASKPTGVDTEAFFGQGTRLTVV.

The chain has TRBV19 and TRBJ2-7, with D possibly being TRBD1 (6 bases). The germline V gene encodes CDR1 LNHDA and CDR2 SQIVND (reference sequence). The V gene lost 6 bases and the J gene lost 1 base, with 10 bases spanning the gap. The CDR3 is 13 residues long. The CDR3 sequence is CASRVRGSYEQYF. DNA of the CDR3: TGTGCCAGTAGGGTCAGGGGTTCCTACGAGCAGTACTTC.

The chain uses TRBV19 and TRBJ1-4; 7 bases are a match to TRBD1. This CDR3 has 16 residues. Germline V gene data show CDR1 as LNHDA and CDR2 as SQIVND (reference sequence). The V segment lost 9 bases and the J segment 0 bases; nucleotides outside the gene matches: 10. The CDR3 sequence is CASRDSLSTTNEKLFF. CDR3 bases: TGTGCCAGCCGGGACAGTTTGTCCACAACTAATGAAAAACTGTTTTTT.

The gene calls are TRBV7-2 and TRBJ2-5; unclear D gene. CDR1 is SGHTA and CDR2 is FQGNSA in the germline V gene. With 3 bases removed from V and 4 bases from J, the gap between germline ends came to 12 bases. This CDR3 contains 14 residues. CDR3 nucleotides: TGTGCCAGCAGCTTCCGACGATCGGTAGAGACCCAGTACTTC. Encoded protein: CASSFRRSVETQYF. The complete variable domain, with remaining parts taken from reference TRBV7-2 and TRBJ2-5, reads GAGVSQSPSNKVTEKGKDVELRCDPISGHTALYWYRQSLGQGLEFLIYFQGNSAPDKSGLPSDRFSAERTGGSVSTLTIQRTQQEDSAVYLCASSFRRSVETQYFGPGTRLLVL.

The chain joins TRBV24-1 to TRBJ2-3; D might be TRBD1 (5 bases). Germline CDR1 KGHDR, CDR2 SFDVKD. The CDR3 consists of 16 residues. Trimming took 0 bases from V and 2 from J, leaving 11 bases between them. The CDR3 here is CATSDLGQGNTDTQYF. DNA for the CDR3: TGTGCCACCAGTGATTTGGGGCAGGGAAACACAGATACGCAGTATTTT.

The chain employs TRBV5-1 and TRBJ2-6; D may be TRBD2 (6 bases). Trimming stripped 4 bases from V and 0 bases from J, with 11 bases between. The CDR3 contains 16 residues. Germline lookup yields CDR1 SGHRS and CDR2 YFSETQ. The CDR3 region is CASSVDGSSGANVLTF. CDR3 coding DNA: TGCGCCAGCAGCGTGGACGGGAGCTCTGGGGCCAACGTCCTGACTTTC.

The chain is built from TRBV27 and TRBJ1-1, with 10 bases identical to TRBD1. The CDR3 spans 15 residues. V shed 6 bases and J 4 bases; nucleotides not matched to a gene: 8. CDR1 MNHEY and CDR2 SMNVEV come from the germline V gene (reference sequence). CDR3 sequence: CASSRPGQGRTEAFF. CDR3 nucleotides: TGTGCCAGCAGCCGACCGGGACAGGGGCGCACTGAAGCTTTCTTT.

This rearrangement joins TRBV6-5 to TRBJ2-7; TRBD2 is a possible D gene (6 bases). The CDR3 totals 14 residues. V lost 8 bases and J 1 base, leaving 15 bases between the germline ends. Germline V gives CDR1 MNHEY, CDR2 SVGAGI. This chain's CDR3 is CASHRDWGSYEQYF. In nucleotides, the CDR3 is TGTGCCAGCCACCGGGACTGGGGGTCCTACGAGCAGTACTTC.

The V and J genes are TRBV7-8 and TRBJ2-7; D perhaps matches TRBD1 (6 bases). This CDR3 is 14 amino acids long. CDR1 is SGHVS, CDR2 FQNEAQ, per germline. V was cut by 5 bases and J by 2 bases, with 13 bases left in between. DNA for the CDR3: TGTGCCAGCAGCGGTGGGCAGGGGACCTACGAGCAGTACTTC. Its translation: CASSGGQGTYEQYF.

This chain joins TRBV19 and TRBJ2-3, with TRBD1 matching 12 bases. Trimming removed 5 bases from V and 4 bases from J; junction bases left unmatched: 4. This CDR3 comprises 15 residues. Germline-derived CDR1 and CDR2 are LNHDA and SQIVND (reference sequence). The CDR3 DNA sequence: TGTGCCAGTAGTCTCGGGACAGGGGGCGCAGATACGCAGTATTTT. This codes for CASSLGTGGADTQYF.